The present entry profiles one TCR beta chain with its context. The antigen is undetermined. The sample comes from a study of T cells expressing NK-cell markers. Study details: Each TCR beta repertoire originated in sorted T cells that were CD3+CD56+NKG2C+, CD3+CD56+NKG2C- or CD3+CD56-NKG2C+. Of eight sequenced donors, seven were HCMV-seropositive and one HCMV-seronegative. Study observations and caveats: Dominance of the CD3+CD56-NKG2C+ fraction by these clonotypes also held in a handful of donors. Questions lingered over whether expanded NKG2C+ T cell clones were HCMV-specific.

The length of the CDR3 is 16 residues. Germline-derived CDR1 and CDR2 are SGHVS and FNYEAQ. TCRdb reprocessed the 5' RACE reads, keeping one entry per CDR3 protein, no DNA. Here the sample table reports approximately 420,000 distinct CDR3 sequences. The source material was blood T cells: a sorted CD56 or NKG2C T cell subset, CD4+ or CD8+ T cells, or bulk PBMC T cells (not recorded which). This TCR derives from a woman between 45 and 65 years old in good health. The J gene is TRBJ2-1, the V gene TRBV7-6; the TCRdb D gene call, TRBD2, has no DNA to confirm it. The CDR3 region is CASSLRFLAEGSEQFF.